The subject of this entry is one T cell receptor beta chain. The sample originates from a study of T cell responses to AZD1222 COVID-19 vaccine. Germline lookup yields CDR1 SGHTA and CDR2 FQGNSA. V gave up 3 bases and J gave up 9 bases, with 12 bases separating them. The CDR3 runs 14 residues. TCRdb keeps only in-frame clones here, not all; method: immunoSEQ multiplex PCR. The repertoire holds more than 150,000 clones, with approximately 86% as singletons. The rearrangement links TRBV7-2 to TRBJ1-6; tentatively, D is TRBD1 (6 bases). The sequenced sample was peripheral blood, obtained on day 0 of AZD1222 vaccination. The TCR comes from an adult in good health. The CDR3 reads CASSFWTVPSPLHF. As DNA, the CDR3 is TGTGCCAGCAGCTTCTGGACAGTACCTTCACCCCTCCACTTT.